This TCR beta chain was sequenced during a study of regulatory dendritic cells for organ transplantation. Study-level points and caveats: Mature dendritic cells appeared to drive more memory CD8+ clonal expansion than regulatory ones. Of resting T cell subsets, memory CD8+ had the most alloreactive clonotypes. Considerable individual heterogeneity was seen in alloreactive memory CD8+ T cells.

Concerning this clone: Antigen: not known.

Clones were sequenced by immunoSEQ multiplex PCR, and TCRdb holds only the in-frame ones, with some missing. This table holds fewer than 25,000 clones, 80% to 90% found once. Sorted T cells were CFSE-labeled and cultured four to five days with allogeneic regulatory or mature dendritic cells at 1:10. CD4+ or CD8+ T cells were sorted as naive CD45RA+ or memory CD45RO+. This CDR3 has 13 amino acids. Germline lookup yields CDR1 LNHDA and CDR2 SQIVND (reference sequence). V was shortened by 9 bases and J by 4 bases, with 15 bases between the two germline ends. Sequenced material: naive CD4+ T cells from blood cultured with regulatory dendritic cells. Documented subset: CD45RA+ naive T cells. V gene TRBV19 combines with J gene TRBJ1-2; D gene unclear. This clonotype was obtained from a human donor in good health. The CDR3 nucleotides read TGTGCCAGCTCGGTCGGCTCTTTCTATGGCTACACCTTC. The encoded protein is CASSVGSFYGYTF. Full variable domain (missing parts from reference TRBV19 and TRBJ1-2): DGGITQSPKYLFRKEGQNVTLSCEQNLNHDAMYWYRQDPGQGLRLIYYSQIVNDFQKGDIAEGYSVSREKKESFPLTVTSAQKNPTAFYLCASSVGSFYGYTFGSGTRLTVV.